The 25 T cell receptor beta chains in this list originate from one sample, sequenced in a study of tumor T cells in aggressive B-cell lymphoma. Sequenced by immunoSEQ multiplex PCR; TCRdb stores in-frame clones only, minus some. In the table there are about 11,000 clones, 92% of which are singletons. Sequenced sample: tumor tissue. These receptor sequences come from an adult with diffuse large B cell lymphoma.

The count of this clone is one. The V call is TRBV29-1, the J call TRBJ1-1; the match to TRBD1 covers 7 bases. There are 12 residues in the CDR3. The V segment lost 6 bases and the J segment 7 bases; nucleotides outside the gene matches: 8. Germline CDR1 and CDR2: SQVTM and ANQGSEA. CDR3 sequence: CSVTKTGIEAFF. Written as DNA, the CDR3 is TGCAGCGTAACCAAGACAGGGATTGAAGCTTTCTTT.

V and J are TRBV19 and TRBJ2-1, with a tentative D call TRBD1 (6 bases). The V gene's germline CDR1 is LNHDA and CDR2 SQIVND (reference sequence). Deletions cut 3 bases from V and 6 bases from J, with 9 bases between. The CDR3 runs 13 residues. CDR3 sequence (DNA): TGTGCCAGTAGTATTGCACAGGGCAATGAGCAGTTCTTC. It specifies CASSIAQGNEQFF.

The CDR3 region has the DNA TGTGCCAGCAGCTTAGGAGGTCGGGGTGGCTACACCTTC. It specifies CASSLGGRGGYTF. The gene calls are TRBV7-9 and TRBJ1-2, with no clear D. Germline CDR1 reads SEHNR; CDR2 reads FQNEAQ (reference sequence). V was shortened by 1 base and J by 7 bases, with 10 bases between the two germline ends. The CDR3 covers 13 residues.

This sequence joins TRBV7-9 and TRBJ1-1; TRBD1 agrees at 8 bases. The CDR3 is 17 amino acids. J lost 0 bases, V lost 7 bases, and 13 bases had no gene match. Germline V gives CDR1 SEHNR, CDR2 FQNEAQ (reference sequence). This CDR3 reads CASNGAGTGNMNTEAFF. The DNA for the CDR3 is TGTGCCAGCAATGGAGCCGGGACAGGAAACATGAACACTGAAGCTTTCTTT. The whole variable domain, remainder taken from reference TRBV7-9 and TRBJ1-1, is DTGVSQNPRHKITKRGQNVTFRCDPISEHNRLYWYRQTLGQGPEFLTYFQNEAQLEKSRLLSDRFSAERPKGSFSTLEIQRTEQGDSAMYLCASNGAGTGNMNTEAFFGQGTRLTVV.

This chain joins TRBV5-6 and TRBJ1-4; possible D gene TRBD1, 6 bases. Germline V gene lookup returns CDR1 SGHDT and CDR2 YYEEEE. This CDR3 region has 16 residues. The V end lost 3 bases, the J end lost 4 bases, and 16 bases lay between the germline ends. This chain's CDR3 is CASSSHVDRHNEKLFF. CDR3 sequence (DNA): TGTGCCAGCAGCTCCCATGTGGACAGACATAATGAAAAACTGTTTTTT.

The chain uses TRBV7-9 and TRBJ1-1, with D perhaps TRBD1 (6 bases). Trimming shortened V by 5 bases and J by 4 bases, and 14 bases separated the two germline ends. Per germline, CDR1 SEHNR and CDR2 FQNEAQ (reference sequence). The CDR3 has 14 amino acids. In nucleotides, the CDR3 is TGTGCCAGCAGCACGCAGGGAGGGGGCACTGAAGCTTTCTTT. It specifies CASSTQGGGTEAFF.

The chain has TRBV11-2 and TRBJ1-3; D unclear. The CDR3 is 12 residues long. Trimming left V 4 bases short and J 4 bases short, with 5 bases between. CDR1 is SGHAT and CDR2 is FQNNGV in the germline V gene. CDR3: CASSSFGNTIYF. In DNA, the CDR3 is TGTGCCAGCAGCTCCTTCGGAAACACCATATATTTT.

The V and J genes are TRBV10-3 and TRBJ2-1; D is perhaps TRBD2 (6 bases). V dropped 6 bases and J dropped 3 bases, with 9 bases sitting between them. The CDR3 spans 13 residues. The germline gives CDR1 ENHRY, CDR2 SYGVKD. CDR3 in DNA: TGTGCCATCAGGGGACTTATCTACAATGAGCAGTTCTTC. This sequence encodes CAIRGLIYNEQFF.

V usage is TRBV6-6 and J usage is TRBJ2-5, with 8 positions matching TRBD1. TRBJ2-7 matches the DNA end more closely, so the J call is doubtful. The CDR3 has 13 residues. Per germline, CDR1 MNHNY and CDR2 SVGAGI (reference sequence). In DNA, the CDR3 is TGTGCCAGCAGTATAACAGGGGGCTACGAGCAGTACTTC. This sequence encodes CASSITGGYEQYF.

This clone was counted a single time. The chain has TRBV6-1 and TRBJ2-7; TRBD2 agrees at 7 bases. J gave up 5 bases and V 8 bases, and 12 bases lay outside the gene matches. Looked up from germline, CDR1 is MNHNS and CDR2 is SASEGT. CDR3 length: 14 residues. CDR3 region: CASRHLAGGNEQYF. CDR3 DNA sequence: TGTGCCAGCCGCCACCTCGCCGGGGGGAACGAGCAGTACTTC.

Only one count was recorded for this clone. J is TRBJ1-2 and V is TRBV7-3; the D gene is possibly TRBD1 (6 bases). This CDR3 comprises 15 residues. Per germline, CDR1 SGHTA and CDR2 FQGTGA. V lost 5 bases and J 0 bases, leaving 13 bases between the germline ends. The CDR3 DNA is TGTGCCAGCAGCCCGGGGGGGGGCTCTAACTATGGCTACACCTTC. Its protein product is CASSPGGGSNYGYTF. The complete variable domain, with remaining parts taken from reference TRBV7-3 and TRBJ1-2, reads GAGVSQTPSNKVTEKGKYVELRCDPISGHTALYWYRQSLGQGPEFLIYFQGTGAADDSGLPNDRFFAVRPEGSVSTLKIQRTERGDSAVYLCASSPGGGSNYGYTFGSGTRLTVV.

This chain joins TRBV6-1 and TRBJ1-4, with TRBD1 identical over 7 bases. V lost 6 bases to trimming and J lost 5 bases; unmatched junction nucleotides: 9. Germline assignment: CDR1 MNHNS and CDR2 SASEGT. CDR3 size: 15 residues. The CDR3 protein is CASRERTGHNEKLFF. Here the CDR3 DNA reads TGTGCCAGCAGGGAAAGGACAGGACACAATGAAAAACTGTTTTTT.

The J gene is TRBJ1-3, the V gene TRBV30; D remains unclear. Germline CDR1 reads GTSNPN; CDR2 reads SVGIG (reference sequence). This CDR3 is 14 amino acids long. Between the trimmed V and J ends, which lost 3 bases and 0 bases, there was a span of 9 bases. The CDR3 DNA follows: TGTGCCTGGAGCGGGGTAGTCTCTGGAAACACCATATATTTT. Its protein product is CAWSGVVSGNTIYF.

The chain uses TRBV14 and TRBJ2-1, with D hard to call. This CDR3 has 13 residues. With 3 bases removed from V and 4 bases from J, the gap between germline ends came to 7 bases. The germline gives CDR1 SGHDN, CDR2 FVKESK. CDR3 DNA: TGTGCCAGCAGCCACGAGACATACAATGAGCAGTTCTTC. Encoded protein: CASSHETYNEQFF.

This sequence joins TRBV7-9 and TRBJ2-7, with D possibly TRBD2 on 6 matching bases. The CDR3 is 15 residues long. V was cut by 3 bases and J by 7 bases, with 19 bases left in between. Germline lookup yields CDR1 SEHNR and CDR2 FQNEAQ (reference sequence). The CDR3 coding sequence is TGTGCCAGCAGCTTGAGGACTATCCGGGGTTGGGAGCAGTACTTC. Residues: CASSLRTIRGWEQYF.

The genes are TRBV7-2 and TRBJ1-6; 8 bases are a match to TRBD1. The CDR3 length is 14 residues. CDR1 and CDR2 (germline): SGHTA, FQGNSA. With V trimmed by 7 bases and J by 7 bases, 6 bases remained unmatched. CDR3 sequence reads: CASNQGDRNSPLHF. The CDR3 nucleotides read TGTGCCAGCAACCAGGGGGACAGGAATTCACCCCTCCACTTT.

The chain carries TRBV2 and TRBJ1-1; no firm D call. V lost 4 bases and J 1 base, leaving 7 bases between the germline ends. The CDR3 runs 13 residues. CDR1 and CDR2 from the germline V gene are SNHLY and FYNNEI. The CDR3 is CASSGAGNTEAFF. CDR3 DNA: TGTGCCAGCAGTGGGGCAGGGAACACTGAAGCTTTCTTT.

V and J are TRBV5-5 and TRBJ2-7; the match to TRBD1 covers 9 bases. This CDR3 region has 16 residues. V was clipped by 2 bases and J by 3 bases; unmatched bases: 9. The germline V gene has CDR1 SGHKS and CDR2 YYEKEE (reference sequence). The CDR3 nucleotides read TGTGCCAGCAGCTTATCCCCCGACAGGGGGATCTACGAGCAGTACTTC. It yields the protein CASSLSPDRGIYEQYF.

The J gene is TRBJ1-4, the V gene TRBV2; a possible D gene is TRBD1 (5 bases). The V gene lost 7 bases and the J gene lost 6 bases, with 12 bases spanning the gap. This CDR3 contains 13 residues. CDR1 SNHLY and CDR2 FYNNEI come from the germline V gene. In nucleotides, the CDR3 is TGTGCCAGCATGGCGGACATGGATGAAAAACTGTTTTTT. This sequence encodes CASMADMDEKLFF.

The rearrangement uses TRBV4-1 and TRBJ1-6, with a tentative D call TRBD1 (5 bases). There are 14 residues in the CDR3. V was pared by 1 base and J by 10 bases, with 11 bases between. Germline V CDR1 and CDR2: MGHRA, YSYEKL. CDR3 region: CASSQAQGSSPLHF. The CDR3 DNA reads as TGCGCCAGCAGCCAAGCTCAGGGTTCGTCACCCCTCCACTTT.

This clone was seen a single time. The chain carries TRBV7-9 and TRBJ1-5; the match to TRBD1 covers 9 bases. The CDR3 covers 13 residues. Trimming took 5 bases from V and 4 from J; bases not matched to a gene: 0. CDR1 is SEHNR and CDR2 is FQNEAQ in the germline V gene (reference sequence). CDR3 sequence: CASSGTGNQPQHF. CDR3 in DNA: TGTGCCAGCAGCGGGACAGGGAATCAGCCCCAGCATTTT.

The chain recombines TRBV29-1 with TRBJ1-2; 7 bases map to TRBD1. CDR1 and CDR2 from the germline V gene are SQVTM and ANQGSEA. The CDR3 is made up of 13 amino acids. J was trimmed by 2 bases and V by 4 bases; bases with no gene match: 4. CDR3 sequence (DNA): TGCAGCGTTGGACAGGGACTGAACTATGGCTACACCTTC. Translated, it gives CSVGQGLNYGYTF.

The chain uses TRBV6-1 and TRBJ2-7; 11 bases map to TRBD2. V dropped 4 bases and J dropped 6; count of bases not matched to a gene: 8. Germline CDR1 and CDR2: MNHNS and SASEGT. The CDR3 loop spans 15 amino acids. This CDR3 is CASSVLAGGTAEQYF. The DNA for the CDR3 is TGTGCCAGCAGTGTTTTAGCGGGGGGGACGGCCGAGCAGTACTTC.

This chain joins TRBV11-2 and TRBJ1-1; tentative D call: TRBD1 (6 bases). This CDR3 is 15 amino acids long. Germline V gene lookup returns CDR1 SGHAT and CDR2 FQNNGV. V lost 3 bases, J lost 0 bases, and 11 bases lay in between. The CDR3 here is CASSFLGTLNTEAFF. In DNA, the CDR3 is TGTGCCAGCAGCTTTCTGGGGACACTGAACACTGAAGCTTTCTTT.

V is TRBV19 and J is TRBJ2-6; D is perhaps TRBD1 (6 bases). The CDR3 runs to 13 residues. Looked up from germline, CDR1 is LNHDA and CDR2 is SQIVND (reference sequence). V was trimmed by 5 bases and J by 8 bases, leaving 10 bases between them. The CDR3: CASSHTGPNVLTF. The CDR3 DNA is TGTGCCAGTAGTCACACAGGGCCCAACGTCCTGACTTTC.